This entry is about one T cell receptor beta chain. Its antigen remains unidentified. The V and J ends lost 0 bases and 4 bases respectively, with 7 bases between them. This CDR3 has 13 residues. Germline-derived CDR1 and CDR2 are SGHDT and YYEEEE. Clones were read by immunoSEQ multiplex PCR, and TCRdb kept only the in-frame ones, dropping some. Here the sample spans about 87,000 clones, roughly 84% being singletons. This specimen comes from a study of Ad26.COV2.S vaccination and SARS-CoV-2 variants. Overall study results and limits: Spike-specific TCR breadth ran higher among vaccine recipients than placebo recipients. Possibly, TCR breadth and depth analyses underestimated total T cell responses. In vaccinated individuals, spike-specific CD8+ and CD4+ T cell responses reportedly displayed substantial breadth.

The sample here was peripheral blood, taken after recovery from COVID-19. The J gene is TRBJ1-2, the V gene TRBV5-6; D is unclear. The clonotype comes from a human donor who had recovered from COVID-19. In DNA form, the CDR3 reads TGTGCCAGCAGCTTGGTTGGCGGCTATGGCTACACCTTC. It translates to CASSLVGGYGYTF.